This is a list of T cell receptor beta chains from one sample in a study of PD-L1 blockade in urothelial cancer. TCRdb's table, derived via immunoSEQ multiplex PCR, lists solely in-frame clones and lacks some. The sample has roughly 90,000 clones; approximately 88% are singletons. Sequences were derived from PBMCs, sampled around atezolizumab (anti-PD-L1) treatment. Receptor source: a woman of 80 years or more with urothelial cancer. Both conserved end residues are part of each CDR3. D genes are given only for firm matches. Clone size is stated in some rows and not others, as once, few, many or a class when expanded.

j_call: TRBJ1-5
clone_size: NA
d_call: NA
v_call: TRBV9
cdr3_nt: TGTGCCAGCAGCGGGGCCAGGGTCGATCAGCCCCAGCATTTT
cdr3_aa: CASSGARVDQPQHF

j_call: TRBJ1-5
clone_size: NA
d_call: TRBD1
v_call: TRBV28
cdr3_nt: TGTGCCAGCAGCCCGGGACAGGGGGACGTCCGGCCCCAGCATTTT
cdr3_aa: CASSPGQGDVRPQHF

j_call: TRBJ1-1
clone_size: NA
d_call: NA
v_call: TRBV19
cdr3_nt: TGTGCCAGTAGGGATCAGGGGTCCACTGAAGCTTTCTTT
cdr3_aa: CASRDQGSTEAFF

j_call: TRBJ1-1
clone_size: NA
d_call: TRBD1
v_call: TRBV10-1
cdr3_nt: TGCGCCAGCAGTGAGACGCCCGGACAGGGGGTAGCTTTCTTT
cdr3_aa: CASSETPGQGVAFF

j_call: TRBJ2-1
clone_size: NA
d_call: NA
v_call: TRBV27
cdr3_nt: TGTGCCAGCAGTCCCACCCCGACAGTCTTTAACAATGAGCAGTTCTTC
cdr3_aa: CASSPTPTVFNNEQFF

j_call: TRBJ1-1
clone_size: few
d_call: NA
v_call: TRBV14
cdr3_nt: TGTGCCAGCAGCGAGGATCTTGGGTGGAACACTGAAGCTTTCTTT
cdr3_aa: CASSEDLGWNTEAFF

j_call: TRBJ1-1
clone_size: few
d_call: NA
v_call: TRBV5-1
cdr3_nt: TGCGCCAGCAGCTTCAACATAATGAACACTGAAGCTTTCTTT
cdr3_aa: CASSFNIMNTEAFF

j_call: TRBJ2-7
clone_size: once
d_call: TRBD1
v_call: TRBV4-2
cdr3_nt: TGTGCCAGCAGCCAACTGCACAGGACAGGGACCTCCTACGAGCAGTACTTC
cdr3_aa: CASSQLHRTGTSYEQYF

j_call: TRBJ1-1
clone_size: few
d_call: NA
v_call: TRBV28
cdr3_nt: TGTGCCAGCCGCGACAGGCTCACTGAAGCTTTCTTT
cdr3_aa: CASRDRLTEAFF

j_call: TRBJ2-1
clone_size: NA
d_call: TRBD1
v_call: TRBV29-1
cdr3_nt: TGCAGCGCTGGGACAGGGCCAGGGAATGAGCAGTTCTTC
cdr3_aa: CSAGTGPGNEQFF

j_call: TRBJ1-5
clone_size: NA
d_call: TRBD1
v_call: TRBV10-3
cdr3_nt: TGTGCCATCAGGCCGGACAGGGCAAGCAATCAGCCCCAGCATTTT
cdr3_aa: CAIRPDRASNQPQHF

j_call: TRBJ2-7
clone_size: NA
d_call: TRBD2
v_call: TRBV28
cdr3_nt: TGTGCCAGCAGGGAGCCGGGGGGAGGACAGCAGTACTTC
cdr3_aa: CASREPGGGQQYF

j_call: TRBJ1-2
clone_size: NA
d_call: NA
v_call: TRBV7-9
cdr3_nt: TGTGCCAGCAGCTTTGGCGACGGAGCCTTCTATGGCTACACCTTC
cdr3_aa: CASSFGDGAFYGYTF

j_call: TRBJ2-1
clone_size: NA
d_call: NA
v_call: TRBV20-1
cdr3_nt: TGCAGTGCTACTACTAACAATGAGCAGTTCTTC
cdr3_aa: CSATTNNEQFF

j_call: TRBJ1-1
clone_size: NA
d_call: NA
v_call: TRBV29-1
cdr3_nt: TGCAGCGTTGAAGGGCAAACGAACACTGAAGCTTTCTTT
cdr3_aa: CSVEGQTNTEAFF

j_call: TRBJ2-1
clone_size: NA
d_call: TRBD2
v_call: TRBV19
cdr3_nt: TGTGCCAGTATTAGGACTAGCGGCCGTCCTCGCAATGAGCAGTTCTTC
cdr3_aa: CASIRTSGRPRNEQFF

j_call: TRBJ1-1
clone_size: NA
d_call: TRBD1
v_call: TRBV10-3
cdr3_nt: TGTGCCATCACCCGGGACAGGGGCCCCACTGAAGCTTTCTTT
cdr3_aa: CAITRDRGPTEAFF

j_call: TRBJ2-7
clone_size: NA
d_call: TRBD2
v_call: TRBV13
cdr3_nt: TGTGCCAGCAGCCCTCGACTAGCGGGAGGGCCCGAGCAGTACTTC
cdr3_aa: CASSPRLAGGPEQYF

j_call: TRBJ2-5
clone_size: NA
d_call: TRBD2
v_call: TRBV5-4
cdr3_nt: TGTGCCAGCAGCTGGACTAGCGGGAGGGCCAAGGGTGAGACCCAGTACTTC
cdr3_aa: CASSWTSGRAKGETQYF

j_call: TRBJ2-1
clone_size: once
d_call: NA
v_call: TRBV13
cdr3_nt: TGTGCCAGCAGCTTAGCCTGGGACTTAAACAATGAGCAGTTCTTC
cdr3_aa: CASSLAWDLNNEQFF

j_call: TRBJ1-1
clone_size: medium-sized
d_call: TRBD1
v_call: TRBV2
cdr3_nt: TGTGCCAGCAGTGAAGCTCCAGGGGGGAACACTGAAGCTTTCTTT
cdr3_aa: CASSEAPGGNTEAFF

j_call: TRBJ2-1
clone_size: NA
d_call: TRBD1
v_call: TRBV9
cdr3_nt: TGTGCCAGCAGCGTTGGGACAGCGAACTACAATGAGCAGTTCTTC
cdr3_aa: CASSVGTANYNEQFF

j_call: TRBJ1-1
clone_size: NA
d_call: NA
v_call: TRBV5-1
cdr3_nt: TGCGCCAGCAGCTTGGATCCGAGAAACACTGAAGCTTTCTTT
cdr3_aa: CASSLDPRNTEAFF

j_call: TRBJ2-3
clone_size: NA
d_call: NA
v_call: TRBV20-1
cdr3_nt: TGCAGTGCCCCCCGAGGAGATACGCAGTATTTT
cdr3_aa: CSAPRGDTQYF

j_call: TRBJ1-4
clone_size: NA
d_call: NA
v_call: TRBV29-1
cdr3_nt: TGCAGCGTTGCCGAGGGTGGTGGTGAAAAACTGTTTTTT
cdr3_aa: CSVAEGGGEKLFF

j_call: TRBJ2-5
clone_size: NA
d_call: TRBD2
v_call: TRBV18
cdr3_nt: TGTGCCAGCTCACCCTTAGCGGGAGTCGAGACCCAGTACTTC
cdr3_aa: CASSPLAGVETQYF

j_call: TRBJ1-2
clone_size: once
d_call: NA
v_call: TRBV6-5
cdr3_nt: TGTGCCAGCAGTGATGGGGACTCCGGAGGTGGCTACACCTTC
cdr3_aa: CASSDGDSGGGYTF

j_call: TRBJ2-3
clone_size: once
d_call: NA
v_call: TRBV19
cdr3_nt: TGTGCCAGTAGGGACGGGGTAAGCACAGATACGCAGTATTTT
cdr3_aa: CASRDGVSTDTQYF

j_call: TRBJ1-2
clone_size: NA
d_call: TRBD1
v_call: TRBV5-6
cdr3_nt: TGTGCCAGCAGCACGGGACAGGGGCTGATATCCTATGGCTACACCTTC
cdr3_aa: CASSTGQGLISYGYTF

j_call: TRBJ2-1
clone_size: once
d_call: TRBD2
v_call: TRBV15
cdr3_nt: TGTGCCACCAGCCTGGAGACTAGCGCTTACAATGAGCAGTTCTTC
cdr3_aa: CATSLETSAYNEQFF

j_call: TRBJ1-1
clone_size: NA
d_call: NA
v_call: TRBV20-1
cdr3_nt: TGCAGTGCTAGAGATACAAGAGCTTTCTTT
cdr3_aa: CSARDTRAFF

j_call: TRBJ2-7
clone_size: NA
d_call: TRBD2
v_call: TRBV5-5
cdr3_nt: TGTGCCAGCAGCCCCTGGGAAGCGGGAGGCCACTACGAGCAGTACTTC
cdr3_aa: CASSPWEAGGHYEQYF

j_call: TRBJ1-1
clone_size: NA
d_call: TRBD1
v_call: TRBV11-3
cdr3_nt: TGTGCCAGCAGGAGGACAGGGGAGGACACTGAAGCTTTCTTT
cdr3_aa: CASRRTGEDTEAFF

j_call: TRBJ1-4
clone_size: once
d_call: NA
v_call: TRBV9
cdr3_nt: TGTGCCAGCAGCCCGAGTCTGGATGAAAAACTGTTTTTT
cdr3_aa: CASSPSLDEKLFF

j_call: TRBJ1-1
clone_size: NA
d_call: NA
v_call: TRBV19
cdr3_nt: TGTGCCAGTAGTATAGAGGCAGGGCTTTCTGAAGCTTTCTTT
cdr3_aa: CASSIEAGLSEAFF

j_call: TRBJ2-1
clone_size: NA
d_call: NA
v_call: TRBV7-9
cdr3_nt: TGTGCCAGCAGTATCCTAAGGGGCGCTTACAATGAGCAGTTCTTC
cdr3_aa: CASSILRGAYNEQFF